These T cell receptor beta chains were read from a single sample in a study of cytomegalovirus exposure and HLA in healthy donors. Sequenced by immunoSEQ multiplex PCR; TCRdb stores in-frame clones only, minus some. The data show about 92,000 clones, with approximately 71% seen just once and about a sixth held by the top ten. Sequenced: PBMCs. The receptor set was obtained from a woman younger than 35 in good health and CMV-seropositive. Each CDR3 is given with its conserved first and last residue. A D gene is named only where the DNA matches it firmly. Clone size is given for some rows only: seen once, a few or many times, or a class if the clone is expanded.

V gene,CDR3 length,D gene,J gene,clone size,CDR3 DNA,CDR3 protein
TRBV18,18,TRBD2,TRBJ2-2,-,TGTGCCAGCTCACCACAGGCTAGCGGTCCCACCAACACCGGGGAGCTGTTTTTT,CASSPQASGPTNTGELFF
TRBV6-6,16,-,TRBJ2-2,-,TGTGCCAGCAGTTACTTACCTAGCTACCGCACCGGGGAGCTGTTTTTT,CASSYLPSYRTGELFF
TRBV5-8,14,-,TRBJ1-1,few,TGTGCCAGCAGCTTGACAGGAGCGAACACTGAAGCTTTCTTT,CASSLTGANTEAFF
TRBV7-2,17,-,TRBJ1-5,-,TGTGCCAGCAGCCATTCCCTCGGGGGACCTAGCAATCAGCCCCAGCATTTT,CASSHSLGGPSNQPQHF
TRBV19,14,-,TRBJ1-1,-,TGTGCCAGTAGTAGTCGGTACAGGGCCACTGAAGCTTTCTTT,CASSSRYRATEAFF
TRBV11-3,13,-,TRBJ2-7,-,TGTGCCAGCAGCTATATCGAAGGGGGCGAGCAGTACTTC,CASSYIEGGEQYF
TRBV5-1,15,-,TRBJ2-1,-,TGCGCCAGCAGCTTGGAGGCGGCCCGAACCGATGAGCAGTTCTTC,CASSLEAARTDEQFF
TRBV7-3,13,-,TRBJ1-1,once,TGTGCCAGCAGCCGGACAGTTAACACTGAAGCTTTCTTT,CASSRTVNTEAFF
TRBV6-5,15,TRBD1,TRBJ2-1,-,TGTGCCAGCAGTGTGGACAGGGGCGTTTACAATGAGCAGTTCTTC,CASSVDRGVYNEQFF
TRBV7-2,17,TRBD1,TRBJ1-2,-,TGTGCCAGCAGCTTAGGAGCAGGGGGGAGGTATGACTATGGCTACACCTTC,CASSLGAGGRYDYGYTF
TRBV7-9,16,-,TRBJ2-4,-,TGTGCCAGCAGCTTAGCGACGGGTCTAGCCAAAAACATTCAGTACTTC,CASSLATGLAKNIQYF
TRBV2,13,-,TRBJ1-4,-,TGTGCCAGCAGTACCAGAAGAAATGAAAAACTGTTTTTT,CASSTRRNEKLFF
TRBV7-2,15,-,TRBJ1-1,few,TGTGCCAGCAGCCGCGTGCCCGGGAGGAACACTGAAGCTTTCTTT,CASSRVPGRNTEAFF
TRBV19,15,-,TRBJ1-3,-,TGTGCCAGTAGCGCCGACAGATACTCTGGAAACACCATATATTTT,CASSADRYSGNTIYF
TRBV9,15,-,TRBJ1-1,-,TGTGCCAGCAGCGACCAGGAACTCATGAACACTGAAGCTTTCTTT,CASSDQELMNTEAFF
TRBV18,16,TRBD1,TRBJ1-1,once,TGTGCCAGCTCACCGGCAGGACAGGAGCCGAACACTGAAGCTTTCTTT,CASSPAGQEPNTEAFF
TRBV19,13,TRBD1,TRBJ1-2,-,TGTGCCAGTAGTGCGGACAGGGGAGGTGGCTACACCTTC,CASSADRGGGYTF
TRBV4-1,15,TRBD1,TRBJ1-1,-,TGCGCCAGCAGCCAAGATCTGGGGACAGGGCTTACAGCTTTCTTT,CASSQDLGTGLTAFF
TRBV7-2,13,-,TRBJ1-1,large,TGTGCCAGCAGCTCCCAGGTGAACACTGAAGCTTTCTTT,CASSSQVNTEAFF
TRBV5-1,18,-,TRBJ1-1,-,TGCGCCAGCAGCCCACTAGGGGGTTCCCGGAGGATGAACACTGAAGCTTTCTTT,CASSPLGGSRRMNTEAFF
TRBV5-6,14,TRBD2,TRBJ2-7,many,TGTGCCAGCAGCTATCCGGGACTAGCTTACGAGCAGTACTTC,CASSYPGLAYEQYF
TRBV6-5,12,-,TRBJ1-1,-,TGTGCCAGCAGCACCACAGGAACTGAAGCTTTCTTT,CASSTTGTEAFF
TRBV19,14,-,TRBJ1-5,-,TGTGCCACCACTCCCACGAACGAAAATCAGCCCCAGCATTTT,CATTPTNENQPQHF
TRBV4-2,18,TRBD1,TRBJ1-4,-,TGTGCCAGCAGCCAAGAGCCACAGGGGGCGCGAACTAATGAAAAACTGTTTTTT,CASSQEPQGARTNEKLFF
TRBV27,15,TRBD1,TRBJ2-1,-,TGTGCCAGCAGTTTATGGGACAGGGGGGACAATGAGCAGTTCTTC,CASSLWDRGDNEQFF
TRBV5-4,18,-,TRBJ2-6,-,TGTGCCAGCAGCTTGGATGGGCAGGGCGGCTCTGGGGCCAACGTCCTGGCTTTC,CASSLDGQGGSGANVLAF